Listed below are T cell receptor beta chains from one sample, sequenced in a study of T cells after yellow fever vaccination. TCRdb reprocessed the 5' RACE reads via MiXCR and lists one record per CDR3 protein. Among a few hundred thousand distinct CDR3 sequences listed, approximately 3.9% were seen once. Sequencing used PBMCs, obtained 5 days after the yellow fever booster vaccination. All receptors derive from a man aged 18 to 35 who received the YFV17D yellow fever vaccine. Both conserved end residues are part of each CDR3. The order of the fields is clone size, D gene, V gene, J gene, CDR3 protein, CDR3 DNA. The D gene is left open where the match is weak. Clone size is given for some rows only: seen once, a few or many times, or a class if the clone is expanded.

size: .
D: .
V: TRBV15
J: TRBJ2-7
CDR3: CATSRDPLSSYEQYF
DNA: TGTGCCACCAGCAGAGATCCCCTCAGCTCCTACGAGCAGTACTTC

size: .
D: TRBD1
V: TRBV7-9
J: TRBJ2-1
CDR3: CASSHEEKTGVYNEQFF
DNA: TGTGCCAGCAGCCATGAGGAAAAGACAGGGGTCTACAATGAGCAGTTCTTC

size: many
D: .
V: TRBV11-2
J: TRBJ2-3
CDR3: CASSPLAKADTQYF
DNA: TGTGCCAGCAGCCCACTGGCGAAGGCAGATACGCAGTATTTT

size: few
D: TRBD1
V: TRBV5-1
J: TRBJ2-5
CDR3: CASSLLGQGVETQYF
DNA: TGCGCCAGCAGCTTGCTGGGACAGGGGGTTGAGACCCAGTACTTC

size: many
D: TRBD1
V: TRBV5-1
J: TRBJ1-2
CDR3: CASSRDSLDYGYTF
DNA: TGCGCCAGCAGCCGGGACAGCCTCGACTATGGCTACACCTTC

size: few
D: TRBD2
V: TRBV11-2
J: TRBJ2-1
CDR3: CASSLVSGSGAEQFF
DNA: TGTGCCAGCAGCTTAGTTTCTGGAAGCGGGGCTGAGCAGTTCTTC

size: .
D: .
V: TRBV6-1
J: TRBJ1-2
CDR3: CGTVRQSYGYTF
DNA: TGTGGGACTGTACGTCAGAGCTATGGCTACACCTTC

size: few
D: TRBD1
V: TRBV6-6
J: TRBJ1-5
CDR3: CASSPRQGFNQPQHF
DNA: TGTGCCAGCAGCCCGAGACAGGGGTTCAATCAGCCCCAGCATTTT

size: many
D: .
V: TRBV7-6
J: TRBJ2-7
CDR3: CASSLAQGPYEQYF
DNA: TGTGCCAGCAGCTTAGCACAGGGTCCCTACGAGCAGTACTTC

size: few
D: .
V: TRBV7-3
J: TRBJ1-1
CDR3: CASSPRQGIAFF
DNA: TGTGCCAGCAGCCCCCGGCAGGGGATAGCTTTCTTT

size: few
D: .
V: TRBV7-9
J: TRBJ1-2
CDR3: CASSSDRIGYTF
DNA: TGTGCCAGCAGCTCCGACAGGATCGGCTACACCTTC

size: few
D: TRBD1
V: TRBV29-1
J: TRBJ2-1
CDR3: CSVAGGTGVYNEQFF
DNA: TGCAGCGTTGCCGGGGGGACAGGGGTTTACAATGAGCAGTTCTTC

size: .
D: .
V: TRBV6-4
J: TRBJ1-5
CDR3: CASSEQRFWERDQPQHF
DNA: TGTGCCAGCAGTGAACAACGATTTTGGGAACGCGATCAGCCCCAGCATTTT

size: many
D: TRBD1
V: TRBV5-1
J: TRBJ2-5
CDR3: CASSFFGTGTQETQYF
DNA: TGCGCCAGCAGCTTTTTCGGGACAGGCACCCAAGAGACCCAGTACTTC

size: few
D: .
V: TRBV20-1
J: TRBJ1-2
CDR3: CSASQRAVYGNGYTF
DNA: TGCAGTGCTAGTCAACGGGCGGTCTACGGGAATGGCTACACCTTC

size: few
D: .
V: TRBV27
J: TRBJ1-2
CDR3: CASSPGTDLLTF
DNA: TGTGCCAGCAGTCCCGGGACGGACTTGCTCACCTTC

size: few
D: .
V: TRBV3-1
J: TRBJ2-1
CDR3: CASSQVLNFYNEQFF
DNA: TGTGCCAGCAGCCAAGTTTTAAACTTCTACAATGAGCAGTTCTTC

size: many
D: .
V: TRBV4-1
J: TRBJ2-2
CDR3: CASSQESTGELFF
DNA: TGCGCCAGCAGCCAAGAATCCACCGGGGAGCTGTTTTTT

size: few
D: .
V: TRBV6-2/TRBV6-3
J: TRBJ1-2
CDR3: CASSPQRYGYTF
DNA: TGTGCCAGCAGCCCACAGAGATATGGCTACACCTTC

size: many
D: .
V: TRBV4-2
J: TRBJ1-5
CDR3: CASSPGRYSNQPQHF
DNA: TGTGCCAGCAGCCCGGGCCGCTATAGCAATCAGCCCCAGCATTTT

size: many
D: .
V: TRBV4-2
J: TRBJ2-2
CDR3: CASSQGGGTHTGELFF
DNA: TGTGCCAGCAGCCAAGGGGGCGGGACCCACACCGGGGAGCTGTTTTTT

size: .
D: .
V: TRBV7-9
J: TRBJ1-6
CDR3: CASSLEDTNSPLHF
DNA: TGTGCCAGCAGCTTAGAGGATACCAATTCACCCCTCCACTTT

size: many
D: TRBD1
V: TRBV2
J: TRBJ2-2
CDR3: CASTMIRDREGGELFF
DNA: TGTGCCAGCACAATGATCCGGGACAGGGAAGGCGGGGAGCTGTTTTTT

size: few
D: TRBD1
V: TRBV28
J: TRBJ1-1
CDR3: CASSLQTGGLTEAFF
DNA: TGTGCCAGCAGTTTGCAGACAGGGGGTTTAACTGAAGCTTTCTTT

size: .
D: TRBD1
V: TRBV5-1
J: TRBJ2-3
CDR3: CASSSTTGAHTQYF
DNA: TGCGCCAGCAGCTCCACGACAGGGGCCCATACGCAGTATTTT

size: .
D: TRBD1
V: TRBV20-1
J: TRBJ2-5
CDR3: CSASGQGHQETQYF
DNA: TGCAGTGCTTCGGGACAGGGGCACCAAGAGACCCAGTACTTC

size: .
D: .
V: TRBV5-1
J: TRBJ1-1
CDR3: CASSPWGGMNTEAFF
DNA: TGCGCCAGCAGCCCATGGGGGGGGATGAACACTGAAGCTTTCTTT

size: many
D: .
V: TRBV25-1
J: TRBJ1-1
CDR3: CASSLLMNTEAFF
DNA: TGTGCCAGCAGTTTATTAATGAACACTGAAGCTTTCTTT

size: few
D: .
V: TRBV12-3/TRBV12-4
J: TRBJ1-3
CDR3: CASSLGIRGGNTIYF
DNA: TGTGCCAGCAGCCTAGGGATCCGCGGAGGAAACACCATATATTTT

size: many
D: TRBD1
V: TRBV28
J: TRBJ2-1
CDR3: CASSTRTGYNEQFF
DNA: TGTGCCAGCAGTACCCGGACAGGCTACAATGAGCAGTTCTTC

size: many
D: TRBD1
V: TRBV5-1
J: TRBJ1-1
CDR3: CASSLTGAMMNTEAFF
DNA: TGCGCCAGCAGCCTTACAGGGGCGATGATGAACACTGAAGCTTTCTTT

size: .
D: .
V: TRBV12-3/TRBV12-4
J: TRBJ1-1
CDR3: CASKPLPLGITEAFF
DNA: TGTGCCAGCAAACCTCTCCCGCTAGGGATCACTGAAGCTTTCTTT